This T cell receptor beta chain was found in a study of CXCR3-negative and CXCR3-positive naive CD8 T cells (dated by TCRdb to about 2019). For the study in its entirety: In total, 130 million to 150 million TRB reads were obtained, which works out to roughly 1.5 +/- 0.3 million reads per library. TRBV-TRBJ cluster analysis included naive subsets from roughly 5 donors and memory cells from 3 donors. Diversity and physicochemical repertoire analyses were performed on around twelve donors pooled from two independent experiments. Study-wide conclusions, independent of this receptor: Compared with CXCR3-negative naive cells, CXCR3-positive naive cells had TRB CDR3s with higher hydrophobicity (lower Kidera factor 4), lower energy, and higher strength and volume indices. Because surface CD5, which is linked to self-reactivity in mice, was comparable between the naive subsets, TCR interaction strength was also inferred from TRB CDR3 physicochemical properties. Both naive subsets had comparably high repertoire diversity, while memory CD8+ T cells had much lower repertoire diversity. Within the same donor, TRBV-TRBJ usage looked similar between naive CXCR3-negative and CXCR3-positive cells, but memory cells had distinct patterns. Because CXCR3 expression was partially decreased after cryopreservation, freshly isolated PBMCs were used for most assays.

Its count unrecorded, this clonotype is medium-sized (0.01 to 0.1%) by frequency. The clone's antigen remains unknown. These reads were obtained on a NextSeq 550. The Human TCR Profiling Kit (MiLaboratory) was used to prepare UMI-labeled 5' RACE TRB cDNA libraries. The full amount of extracted RNA was used for cDNA synthesis, and the full amount of resulting cDNA was used for PCR amplification. Libraries were prepared in parallel using an identical number of PCR cycles. Turning to the authors' computational methods: With a requirement of at least two reads per UMI, MIGEC and MiXCR extracted about 50,000 +/- 10,000 unique UMI-labeled TRB cDNA molecules per library. On average, around 40,000 +/- 10,000 functional in-frame TRB CDR3 nucleotide clonotypes lacking stop codons were found per library. After each sample was downsampled to 5000 UMI-labeled TRB molecules, VDJtools was used to calculate diversity metrics such as normalized Shannon-Wiener and Chao1. VDJtools was used to calculate clonotype-size-weighted physicochemical properties of the central five CDR3 residues, namely interaction energy, strength, volume and Kidera factor 4. TCRdb reprocessed the sequencing reads and holds a single record per CDR3 protein sequence, with no DNA. The authors' filters were not applied to this entry. This sample's listing comprises 4,000 to 6,000 distinct CDR3 sequences. 2% to 3% of the sample is in the top ten clones.

Each CD8+ T cell subset was flow-sorted in triplicate, with about 320,000 cells per subset placed directly into RLT lysis buffer. To keep memory contaminants out, a stringent definition of naive CD8+ T cells was applied: CD45RO-CCR7+CD27+CD95-. Peripheral blood mononuclear cells were isolated from buffy coats by standard density gradient centrifugation. Naive CXCR3-negative and CXCR3-positive CD8+ T cells were flow-sorted using a FACSAria III. An RNeasy Mini Kit was used to extract total RNA from the sorted cells. Its CDR3 holds 15 amino acids, cysteine through phenylalanine. Only the protein is on record. The germline V gene encodes CDR1 MNHEY and CDR2 SVGAGI.

This clonotype was obtained from a human donor in good health. Some clones in this sample may be carry-over from other donors' samples. The chain is encoded by TRBV6-5 joined to TRBJ1-1. The sample comprised naive CXCR3+ CD8+ T cells from blood. The cell subset or site label corresponds to: CD45RO-CCR7+CD27+CD95- naive CD8+ T cells expressing CXCR3 (TNR3+). The CDR3 amino acid sequence is: CASSNGAGLNTEAFF.